The 28 T cell receptor beta chains in this list originate from one sample, sequenced in a study of circulating and synovial CD4+ cells in juvenile arthritis. Measured with immunoSEQ multiplex PCR; TCRdb has only the in-frame clones, and not every one. The table has under 40,000 clones, roughly 95% seen once. The sequenced material came from CD4+ T cells from blood. The receptors come from a human donor with juvenile idiopathic arthritis.

The chain uses TRBV5-1 and TRBJ2-1, with D perhaps TRBD2 (5 bases). Germline CDR1 and CDR2: SGHRS and YFSETQ. V lost 4 bases and J 6 bases, leaving 14 bases between the germline ends. This CDR3 spans 14 amino acids. CDR3 amino acids: CASSQSQGSNEQFF. For the CDR3, the DNA is TGCGCCAGCAGCCAGTCTCAAGGGAGCAATGAGCAGTTCTTC. Looking up the rest from reference TRBV5-1 and TRBJ2-1 gives the full variable domain: KAGVTQTPRYLIKTRGQQVTLSCSPISGHRSVSWYQQTPGQGLQFLFEYFSETQRNKGNFPGRFSGRQFSNSRSEMNVSTLELGDSALYLCASSQSQGSNEQFFGPGTRLTVL.

J is TRBJ1-6 and V is TRBV6-1; D is possibly TRBD1 (6 bases). CDR1 is MNHNS and CDR2 is SASEGT in the germline V gene. V was pared by 7 bases and J by 7 bases, with 14 bases between. This CDR3 is 14 amino acids long. The CDR3 DNA sequence: TGTGCCAGCAAGTACAGGGAGACAAATTCACCCCTCCACTTT. Translating gives CASKYRETNSPLHF.

The chain joins TRBV11-1 to TRBJ1-3; the D gene is possibly TRBD1 (5 bases). The CDR3 contains 16 residues. Germline CDR1 is SGHAT and CDR2 is FQDESV (reference sequence). Trimming cost V 6 bases and J 0 bases, with 15 bases left between them. Here the CDR3 reads CASSFGDRISGNTIYF. Here the CDR3 DNA reads TGTGCCAGCAGTTTCGGCGACAGAATCTCTGGAAACACCATATATTTT. Using reference TRBV11-1 and TRBJ1-3 for the parts outside the CDR3, the full variable domain is EAEVAQSPRYKITEKSQAVAFWCDPISGHATLYWYRQILGQGPELLVQFQDESVVDDSQLPKDRFSAERLKGVDSTLKIQPAELGDSAMYLCASSFGDRISGNTIYFGEGSWLTVV.

The V and J genes are TRBV5-1 and TRBJ2-7; 12 bases are shared with TRBD2. The CDR3 has 16 residues. V trimming: 0 bases; J trimming: 0 bases; junction bases outside the gene matches: 1. CDR1 and CDR2 from the germline V gene are SGHRS and YFSETQ. CDR3 sequence (DNA): TGCGCCAGCAGCTTGGTGACTAGCGGGAGCTCCTACGAGCAGTACTTC. It encodes CASSLVTSGSSYEQYF. Full variable domain (outside the CDR3, taken from reference TRBV5-1 and TRBJ2-7): KAGVTQTPRYLIKTRGQQVTLSCSPISGHRSVSWYQQTPGQGLQFLFEYFSETQRNKGNFPGRFSGRQFSNSRSEMNVSTLELGDSALYLCASSLVTSGSSYEQYFGPGTRLTVT.

The chain has TRBV6-5 and TRBJ2-3; D is possibly TRBD2 (5 bases). This CDR3 is 14 amino acids long. Trimming left V 10 bases short and J 1 base short, with 15 bases between. CDR1 is MNHEY and CDR2 is SVGAGI in the germline V gene. CDR3 loop: CAIRSGGGTDTQYF. The CDR3 region has the DNA TGTGCCATCCGTTCCGGAGGAGGCACAGATACGCAGTATTTT.

This chain uses TRBV9 with TRBJ2-7; TRBD1 might be the D (7 bases). Trimming shortened V by 4 bases and J by 6 bases, and 14 bases separated the two germline ends. Germline V gives CDR1 SGDLS, CDR2 YYNGEE. This CDR3 has 13 residues. CDR3 bases: TGTGCCAGCAGCCCCGGGACAGCGGGCGAGCAGTACTTC. It codes for CASSPGTAGEQYF.

J is TRBJ2-3 and V is TRBV6-4, with TRBD2 matching 8 bases. Trimming took 9 bases from V and 4 from J; bases not matched to a gene: 6. Per germline, CDR1 MRHNA and CDR2 SNTAGT. The CDR3 totals 13 residues. In nucleotides, the CDR3 is TGTGCCAGGGCGGGACTAGTGGCAGATACGCAGTATTTT. Translating gives CARAGLVADTQYF.

This chain links TRBV9 with TRBJ2-1; 14 bases agree with TRBD2. The V gene end was trimmed by 4 bases and the J gene end by 4 bases; junction bases not matched to a gene: 4. CDR3 length: 16 residues. Germline lookup yields CDR1 SGDLS and CDR2 YYNGEE. The CDR3 nucleotides are TGTGCCAGCAGCCTGGGACTAGCGGGAGCATACAATGAGCAGTTCTTC. Residues: CASSLGLAGAYNEQFF.

The CDR3 nucleotides read TGTGCCATGGGGGGGACTATACTCAATGAGCAGTTCTTC. Translated: CAMGGTILNEQFF. The rearrangement joins TRBV10-3 to TRBJ2-1; 7 bases fit TRBD2. The germline V gene encodes CDR1 ENHRY and CDR2 SYGVKD. J lost 6 bases, V lost 9 bases, and 8 bases had no gene match. The CDR3 has 13 residues.

This clone was detected once. The rearrangement uses TRBV10-3 and TRBJ2-1, with 13 bases aligning to TRBD2. The CDR3 has 17 amino acids. The germline V gene encodes CDR1 ENHRY and CDR2 SYGVKD. The junction had 4 bases not matched to a gene; V was cut back by 0 bases and J by 5 bases. CDR3 sequence reads: CAISESRGLAGNNEQFF. The DNA of the CDR3 is TGTGCCATCAGTGAGTCGAGGGGACTAGCGGGAAACAATGAGCAGTTCTTC.

This chain joins TRBV28 and TRBJ2-6; D might be TRBD1 (6 bases). Trimming removed 3 bases from V and 0 bases from J, with 12 bases in between. The germline CDR1 and CDR2 sequences are MDHEN and SYDVKM. The CDR3 contains 17 residues. DNA of the CDR3: TGTGCCAGCAGTTTTCAGGGGACCCCCTCTGGGGCCAACGTCCTGACTTTC. Its translation: CASSFQGTPSGANVLTF.

The V gene is TRBV27, the J gene TRBJ1-6; 10 nucleotides align to TRBD1. V shed 6 bases, J shed 3 bases, and the junction held 8 bases outside the gene matches. Germline lookup yields CDR1 MNHEY and CDR2 SMNVEV (reference sequence). The CDR3 is 17 amino acids. DNA of the CDR3: TGTGCCAGCAGGGGACAGGGGACTTCTAGCTATAATTCACCCCTCCACTTT. It is translated as CASRGQGTSSYNSPLHF.

The genes are TRBV5-1 and TRBJ2-5, with 7 bases that match TRBD2. CDR3 size: 16 residues. Germline V gives CDR1 SGHRS, CDR2 YFSETQ. The trim removed 4 bases at V and 5 bases at J, leaving 14 bases unmatched. CDR3: CASSPLGRAGLETQYF. The CDR3 region has the DNA TGCGCCAGCAGCCCCTTGGGACGAGCGGGACTTGAGACCCAGTACTTC.

The rearrangement links TRBV5-1 to TRBJ2-5, with 7 positions matching TRBD1. Germline V gene sequence: CDR1 SGHRS, CDR2 YFSETQ. Losses at the gene ends were 0 bases for V and 5 bases for J; bases not matched to a gene: 10. This CDR3 region has 16 residues. The CDR3 region has the DNA TGCGCCAGCAGCTTGGTGGCTAGAGGGGGCGACGAGACCCAGTACTTC. Protein product: CASSLVARGGDETQYF.

This rearrangement joins TRBV29-1 to TRBJ1-1, with 8 bases fitting TRBD1. The CDR3 sequence is 14 residues long. Germline loops: CDR1 SQVTM, CDR2 ANQGSEA. The V segment lost 7 bases and the J segment 4 bases; nucleotides outside the gene matches: 11. The CDR3 loop is CSARDRQGGTEAFF. CDR3 sequence (DNA): TGCAGCGCTAGGGACAGGCAGGGAGGCACTGAAGCTTTCTTT.

This chain connects TRBV4-1 to TRBJ2-1, with D maybe TRBD1 (6 bases). This CDR3 is built from 17 residues. Per germline, CDR1 MGHRA and CDR2 YSYEKL. V shed 0 bases and J shed 0 bases, with 12 bases lying between them. The CDR3: CASSQEGGGSSYNEQFF. CDR3 DNA: TGCGCCAGCAGCCAAGAAGGGGGTGGGAGCTCCTACAATGAGCAGTTCTTC.

J is TRBJ2-5 and V is TRBV9, with D perhaps TRBD1 (6 bases). The CDR3 runs 14 residues. Deletions cut 0 bases from V and 4 bases from J, with 10 bases between. Germline V lookup: CDR1 SGDLS, CDR2 YYNGEE. The CDR3 DNA reads as TGTGCCAGCAGCGTAGCACAGGGCTCAGAGACCCAGTACTTC. It is translated as CASSVAQGSETQYF.

J is TRBJ1-2 and V is TRBV30, with D possibly TRBD1 on 5 matching bases. CDR1 and CDR2 from the germline V gene are GTSNPN and SVGIG (reference sequence). This CDR3 region has 15 residues. V was shortened by 4 bases and J by 7 bases, with 22 bases between the two germline ends. The CDR3 nucleotides are TGTGCCTGGATCTCCCAGGGAGGGCCAGATCGTGGCTACACCTTC. Translation: CAWISQGGPDRGYTF.

This chain links TRBV6-6 with TRBJ2-5; D is possibly TRBD2 (6 bases). V was pared by 7 bases and J by 5 bases, with 11 bases between. CDR1 is MNHNY and CDR2 is SVGAGI in the germline V gene (reference sequence). This CDR3 contains 12 residues. This CDR3 is CASTLGGETQYF. CDR3 coding DNA: TGTGCCAGCACGCTCGGAGGGGAGACCCAGTACTTC.

The chain has TRBV30 and TRBJ2-6; D remains ambiguous. This CDR3 is built from 17 residues. CDR1 is GTSNPN, CDR2 SVGIG, per germline (reference sequence). The V and J ends lost 1 base and 1 base respectively, with 14 bases between them. The DNA of the CDR3 is TGTGCCTGGAGTGCTGGCAGGCTTCGGTCTGGGGCCAACGTCCTGACTTTC. Amino acids: CAWSAGRLRSGANVLTF.

This chain joins TRBV28 and TRBJ2-3; 10 bases are shared with TRBD2. Germline CDR1 MDHEN, CDR2 SYDVKM. This CDR3 has 17 residues. V lost 2 bases to trimming and J lost 0 bases; unmatched junction nucleotides: 5. The CDR3 sequence is CASSLGGLAVSTDTQYF. CDR3 in DNA: TGTGCCAGCAGTTTAGGCGGACTAGCGGTTAGCACAGATACGCAGTATTTT.

CDR3 in amino acids: CASSVEVRVDTIYF. DNA for the CDR3: TGTGCCAGCAGCGTAGAAGTCAGGGTTGACACCATATATTTT. The V gene is TRBV9, the J gene TRBJ1-3; the D gene is possibly TRBD1 (5 bases). Germline lookup yields CDR1 SGDLS and CDR2 YYNGEE. The CDR3 consists of 14 residues. V was pared by 0 bases and J by 8 bases, with 12 bases between.

The V and J genes are TRBV7-9 and TRBJ2-1, with 10 bases that match TRBD2. V lost 1 base to trimming and J lost 1 base; unmatched junction nucleotides: 1. The length of the CDR3 is 16 residues. Germline values: CDR1 SEHNR, CDR2 FQNEAQ (reference sequence). In DNA form, the CDR3 reads TGTGCCAGCAGCTTAGAGGGACTAGCGTCCTACAATGAGCAGTTCTTC. Protein product: CASSLEGLASYNEQFF.

V gene TRBV18 combines with J gene TRBJ1-6; 9 nucleotides match TRBD1. Unmatched junction bases numbered 5, after V lost 4 bases and J lost 1 base. Looked up from germline, CDR1 is KGHSH and CDR2 is LQKENI. The CDR3 has 17 amino acids. CDR3 nucleotides: TGTGCCAGCTCACAGGACAGGGGTAGATCCTATAATTCACCCCTCCACTTT. Translation gives CASSQDRGRSYNSPLHF.

The CDR3 region is CASSLLAGGPDTQYF. The CDR3 DNA follows: TGTGCCAGCAGCCTACTAGCGGGAGGGCCCGATACGCAGTATTTT. The chain links TRBV11-2 to TRBJ2-3, with 13 bases identical to TRBD2. The germline V gene encodes CDR1 SGHAT and CDR2 FQNNGV. Losses at the gene ends were 5 bases for V and 6 bases for J; bases not matched to a gene: 5. The CDR3 length is 15 residues.

The chain is built from TRBV30 and TRBJ1-1; D ambiguous. The CDR3 is 11 amino acids. The germline gives CDR1 GTSNPN, CDR2 SVGIG (reference sequence). Trimming shortened V by 3 bases and J by 10 bases, and 12 bases separated the two germline ends. CDR3 bases: TGTGCCTGGAGCCCGAGGCATGGAGCTTTCTTT. Translated, it gives CAWSPRHGAFF. Full variable domain (rest looked up from reference TRBV30 and TRBJ1-1): SQTIHQWPATLVQPVGSPLSLECTVEGTSNPNLYWYRQAAGRGLQLLFYSVGIGQISSEVPQNLSASRPQDRQFILSSKKLLLSDSGFYLCAWSPRHGAFFGQGTRLTVV.

V is TRBV6-1 and J is TRBJ1-1; D not resolved. In germline, CDR1 is MNHNS, CDR2 SASEGT. Trimming cost V 8 bases and J 5 bases, with 15 bases left between them. The CDR3 consists of 13 residues. CDR3 DNA: TGTGCCAGCGTTCTATCGGGTGGGACTGAAGCTTTCTTT. Translating gives CASVLSGGTEAFF.

The genes are TRBV18 and TRBJ2-5, with D uncertain. The V gene's germline CDR1 is KGHSH and CDR2 LQKENI. The V gene lost 4 bases and the J gene lost 2 bases, with 8 bases spanning the gap. This CDR3 is 13 amino acids long. For the CDR3, the DNA is TGTGCCAGCTCACTCGACTTACAAGAGACCCAGTACTTC. Translated, it gives CASSLDLQETQYF.